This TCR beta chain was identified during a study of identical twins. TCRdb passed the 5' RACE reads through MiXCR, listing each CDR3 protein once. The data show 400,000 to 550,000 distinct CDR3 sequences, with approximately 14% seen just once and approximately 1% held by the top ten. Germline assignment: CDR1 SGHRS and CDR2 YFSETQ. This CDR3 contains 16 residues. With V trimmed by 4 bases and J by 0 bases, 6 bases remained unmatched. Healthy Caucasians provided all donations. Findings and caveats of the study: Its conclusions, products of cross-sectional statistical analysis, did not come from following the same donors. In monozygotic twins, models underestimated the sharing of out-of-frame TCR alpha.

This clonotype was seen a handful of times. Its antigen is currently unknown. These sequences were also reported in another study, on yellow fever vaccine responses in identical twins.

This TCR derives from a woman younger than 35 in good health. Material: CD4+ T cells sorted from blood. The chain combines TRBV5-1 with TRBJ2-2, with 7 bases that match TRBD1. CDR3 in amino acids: CASSQGTAANTGELFF. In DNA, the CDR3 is TGCGCCAGCAGCCAAGGGACAGCTGCGAACACCGGGGAGCTGTTTTTT.